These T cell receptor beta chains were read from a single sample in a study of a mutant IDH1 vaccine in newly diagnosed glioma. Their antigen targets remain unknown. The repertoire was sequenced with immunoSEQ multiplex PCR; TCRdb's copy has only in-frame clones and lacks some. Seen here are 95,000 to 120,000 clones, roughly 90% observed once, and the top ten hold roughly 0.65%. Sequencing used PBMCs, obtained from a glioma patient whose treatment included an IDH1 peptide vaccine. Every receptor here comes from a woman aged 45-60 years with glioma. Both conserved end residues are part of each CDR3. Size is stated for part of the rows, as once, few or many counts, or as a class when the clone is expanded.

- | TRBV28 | CASSTFYEQYF
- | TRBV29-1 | CSVKDSGNTIYF
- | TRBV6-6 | CASSKTGTGANEQYF
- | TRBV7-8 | CASSPYRAGSYEQYF
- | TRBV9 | CASSEGQGQTYEQYF
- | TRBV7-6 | CASSLAMSGWEKLFF
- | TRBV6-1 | CASSEGGFSSYEQYF
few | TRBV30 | CAWKGSGYTF
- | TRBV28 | CASSSAEELSGNEQFF
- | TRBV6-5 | CASSYAPGGVEKLFF
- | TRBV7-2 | CASSWDRGRNYGYTF
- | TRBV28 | CASTNLGNQPQHF
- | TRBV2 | CASSEAPGQSYEQYF
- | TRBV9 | CASSVGGTYSYNEQFF
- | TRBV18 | CASSNHPGGTYEQYF
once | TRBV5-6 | CASSQTGNTEAFF
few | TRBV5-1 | CASSFGQAGDEQFF
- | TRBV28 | CASRLGQGFQPQHF